This TCR beta chain appears in the sequencing data of a study of blood T cell repertoires in COVID-19. At the level of the study: Donors in the United States, Italy and Spain gave samples during acute or convalescent COVID-19. The analysed material was cDNA or gDNA that came from T cells, B-cell-depleted T cells, or PBMCs.

The length of the CDR3 is 16 residues. Germline trimming cut 3 bases from V and 4 bases from J; bases unmatched to any gene: 9. Germline assignment: CDR1 LNHDA and CDR2 SQIVND (reference sequence). Original analysis: Amplification with reference gene primers provided the estimates of nucleated cell counts. Produced via immunoSEQ multiplex PCR; TCRdb's table is partial and in-frame only. D and trimming were read from the DNA, whereas the V and J calls and clone size are those reported in that table. The table lists 90,000 to 120,000 clones, about 93% of them singletons, with around 1.3% in the top ten.

The gene calls are TRBV19 and TRBJ2-3; 8 nucleotides line up with TRBD2. This receptor was identified in a woman aged 25 to 45 with acute or convalescent COVID-19. Sample: peripheral blood. The CDR3 nucleotides read TGTGCCAGTAGTATTGCGGCGGGAGGCTCATCAGATACGCAGTATTTT. This translates into CASSIAAGGSSDTQYF. Supplemented by reference TRBV19 and TRBJ2-3, the full variable domain reads DGGITQSPKYLFRKEGQNVTLSCEQNLNHDAMYWYRQDPGQGLRLIYYSQIVNDFQKGDIAEGYSVSREKKESFPLTVTSAQKNPTAFYLCASSIAAGGSSDTQYFGPGTRLTVL.